These 3 T cell receptor beta chains were sequenced from one sample in a study of spatial heterogeneity in lung cancer. Notes on the study in general: It was found that expanded intratumoral alpha and beta TCR counts tracked tumor mutation counts.

Which antigens these TCRs recognize remains unknown. TCRdb re-analysed the 5' RACE reads in MiXCR, keeping a single row per CDR3 protein. Of 8,000 or so distinct CDR3 sequences in the sample, around 12% were seen once. Time point indicated: sample taken at primary tumor resection. The sample was lung tumor tissue, taken at surgery. All receptors come from a male donor with early-stage non-small cell lung cancer.

This clonotype showed up many times. V gene TRBV20-1 combines with J gene TRBJ1-1, with D hard to call. CDR1 is DFQATT, CDR2 SNEGSKA, per germline (reference sequence). Trimming removed 5 bases at V and 3 bases at J, with 19 bases between. The CDR3 has 15 residues. The CDR3 DNA sequence: TGCAGTGCTTCCCATGGCTACTCGTCCGACACTGAAGCTTTCTTT. It yields the protein CSASHGYSSDTEAFF.

V is TRBV27 and J is TRBJ1-2; 8 bases are a match to TRBD1. The CDR3 runs to 16 residues. Germline assignment: CDR1 MNHEY and CDR2 SMNVEV (reference sequence). V dropped 2 bases and J dropped 7; count of bases not matched to a gene: 12. The CDR3 DNA follows: TGTGCCAGCAGTTTACTCCCCCTCGGACAGGGTGCTGGCTACACCTTC. Protein product: CASSLLPLGQGAGYTF.

This clonotype was recorded at least ten times. This sequence joins TRBV12-3 or TRBV12-4 and TRBJ2-5, with unresolved D. Trimming pared 3 bases from V and 3 bases from J, leaving 8 bases between. The CDR3 loop spans 13 amino acids. CDR3 sequence: CASSFGSKETQYF. In DNA, the CDR3 is TGTGCCAGCAGTTTCGGGTCAAAAGAGACCCAGTACTTC.